These 9 T cell receptor beta chains came from one sample sequenced in a study of technical replicates of blood from a few donors. The assay was immunoSEQ multiplex PCR, and TCRdb's table has in-frame clones only and misses some. This table has around 93,000 clones, just under 95% appearing once. The sequencing input was T cells isolated from PBMCs. The receptors were sampled from a human donor in good health.

J is TRBJ2-3 and V is TRBV6-1; 7 nucleotides align to TRBD1. Germline V lookup: CDR1 MNHNS, CDR2 SASEGT. The V segment lost 6 bases and the J segment 2 bases; nucleotides outside the gene matches: 5. The CDR3 covers 14 residues. The CDR3 DNA is TGTGCCAGCAGGCCGGGACAGAACACAGATACGCAGTATTTT. This encodes CASRPGQNTDTQYF.

V and J are TRBV28 and TRBJ2-7, with 9 bases fitting TRBD1. The CDR3 extends over 14 amino acids. Germline V gene lookup returns CDR1 MDHEN and CDR2 SYDVKM. With 7 bases clipped from V and 4 bases from J, the junction kept 8 bases outside the gene matches. As DNA, the CDR3 is TGTGCCAGCAAGACAGGGGGTACTGGATACGAGCAGTACTTC. As protein: CASKTGGTGYEQYF.

The chain employs TRBV19 and TRBJ1-4; TRBD1 agrees at 7 bases. The trim removed 7 bases at V and 7 bases at J, leaving 12 bases unmatched. This CDR3 has 15 amino acids. In germline, CDR1 is LNHDA, CDR2 SQIVND (reference sequence). The CDR3 protein is CASIRTGTAGEKLFF. For the CDR3, the DNA is TGTGCCAGTATCCGTACCGGGACAGCTGGTGAAAAACTGTTTTTT.

The gene calls are TRBV5-4 and TRBJ2-1; 7 bases line up with TRBD2. In germline, CDR1 is SGHNT, CDR2 YYREEE (reference sequence). V was pared by 0 bases and J by 5 bases, with 8 bases of the junction left unmatched. The CDR3 spans 16 residues. The CDR3 DNA is TGTGCCAGCAGCTTGGCCCCTAGCGGAAGAAACAATGAGCAGTTCTTC. This sequence encodes CASSLAPSGRNNEQFF.

The V gene is TRBV6-5, the J gene TRBJ2-1; possible D gene TRBD2, 5 bases. The CDR3 is made up of 14 amino acids. Germline assignment: CDR1 MNHEY and CDR2 SVGAGI. V lost 7 bases and J lost 8, with 18 bases in between. The CDR3 region is CASIFTGDSDEQFF. CDR3 nucleotide sequence: TGTGCCAGCATATTCACTGGGGATAGCGATGAGCAGTTCTTC.

The rearrangement joins TRBV19 to TRBJ2-7; 9 bases match TRBD1. The germline V gene encodes CDR1 LNHDA and CDR2 SQIVND (reference sequence). V was clipped by 5 bases and J by 5 bases; unmatched bases: 13. There are 16 residues in the CDR3. The CDR3 reads CASSLTRDREVDEQYF. CDR3 bases: TGTGCCAGTAGTCTAACAAGGGACAGGGAAGTCGACGAGCAGTACTTC.

The chain employs TRBV7-3 and TRBJ1-1; perhaps TRBD1 as D (6 bases). The CDR3 contains 14 residues. Germline V gene lookup returns CDR1 SGHTA and CDR2 FQGTGA. Trimming shortened V by 4 bases and J by 4 bases, and 13 bases separated the two germline ends. DNA of the CDR3: TGTGCCAGCAGCTCACAGGGACCCTTCACTGAAGCTTTCTTT. Its protein product is CASSSQGPFTEAFF.

The rearrangement links TRBV10-1 to TRBJ2-3; 11 bases are a match to TRBD2. With 4 bases clipped from V and 0 bases from J, the junction kept 3 bases outside the gene matches. In germline, CDR1 is WNHNN, CDR2 SYGVQD (reference sequence). This CDR3 has 16 amino acids. The CDR3 DNA follows: TGCGCCAGCAGTGGGGCTAGCGGGAGGAGCACAGATACGCAGTATTTT. Residues: CASSGASGRSTDTQYF.

The rearrangement links TRBV7-3 to TRBJ2-1; 8 bases fit TRBD2. The CDR3 totals 17 residues. V shed 3 bases and J 4 bases; nucleotides not matched to a gene: 11. CDR1 and CDR2 (germline): SGHTA, FQGTGA. The chain's CDR3 is CASSFMGEGTRYNEQFF. Written as DNA, the CDR3 is TGTGCCAGCAGCTTCATGGGAGAAGGGACTAGATACAATGAGCAGTTCTTC.